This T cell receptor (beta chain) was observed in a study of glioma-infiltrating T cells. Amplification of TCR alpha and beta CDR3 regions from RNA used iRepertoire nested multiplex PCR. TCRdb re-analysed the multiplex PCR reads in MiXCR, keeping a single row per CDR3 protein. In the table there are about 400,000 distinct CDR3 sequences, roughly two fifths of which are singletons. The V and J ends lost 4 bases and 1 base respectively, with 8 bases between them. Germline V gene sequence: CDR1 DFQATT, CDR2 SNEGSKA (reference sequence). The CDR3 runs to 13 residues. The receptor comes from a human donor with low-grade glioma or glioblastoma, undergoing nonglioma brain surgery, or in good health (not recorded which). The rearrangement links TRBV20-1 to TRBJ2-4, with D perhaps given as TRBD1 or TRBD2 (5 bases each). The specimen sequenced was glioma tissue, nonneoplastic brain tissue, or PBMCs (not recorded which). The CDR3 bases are TGCAGTGCTAAAGAGGGGGCCAAAAACATTCAGTACTTC. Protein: CSAKEGAKNIQYF.